This T cell receptor (beta chain) stems from a study of human thymus T cells. Study outcomes and limitations: Thymic and blood repertoires seemed to favor certain V and J genes.

Thymic tissue was derived from resections collected during corrective heart surgery. Immunologically healthy infants in Finland undergoing congenital heart defect surgery were the donors. TCRdb's table, derived via immunoSEQ multiplex PCR, lists solely in-frame clones and lacks some. This sample has 60,000 to 75,000 clones; 90% to 95% occur once, and the top ten carry approximately 0.032%. Points on this clone: What it binds is unknown.

CDR1 and CDR2 from the germline V gene are ENHRY and SYGVKD. The length of the CDR3 is 14 residues. Trimming took off 7 bases at V and 3 bases at J, with 16 bases between the two ends. The rearrangement joins TRBV10-3 to TRBJ2-7, with D perhaps TRBD2 (6 bases). The sequence derives from a girl less than two years old with a congenital heart defect but otherwise immunologically healthy. Material for sequencing was thymus tissue. This chain's CDR3 is CAIKGTQGNYEQYF. The CDR3 DNA is TGTGCCATCAAGGGGACTCAAGGGAACTACGAGCAGTACTTC.